The clone carrying this TCR beta chain was found a few times. Its antigen is unknown. The sample originates from a study of T-cell reconstitution after alpha-beta-depleted transplantation in children. Preparing the TCRbeta library involved the use of unique molecular identifiers. MiXCR, applied by TCRdb to the PCR reads, yields one record per CDR3 protein. Here the sample spans hundreds of thousands of distinct CDR3 sequences, about 12% being singletons. Study-wide findings and caveats: Diversity and T-cell counts at one year after transplant derived mostly from new T cells.

The CDR3 loop spans 18 amino acids. Germline CDR1 SGHVS, CDR2 FQNEAQ. V was cut by 1 base and J by 4 bases, with 19 bases left in between. Sequencing used PBMCs, obtained before TCRalphabeta/CD19-depleted stem cell transplant. This sequence was found in a girl under 10 years old with congenital amegakaryocytic thrombocytopenia, due to receive a stem cell transplant. This sequence joins TRBV7-8 and TRBJ2-2; D is possibly TRBD2 (6 bases). CDR3 loop: CASSLDSRVLAGTGELFF. The CDR3 DNA sequence: TGTGCCAGCAGCTTAGATTCAAGGGTACTAGCCGGCACCGGGGAGCTGTTTTTT.